This TCR beta chain was sequenced in a study of shared clonotypes between healthy human individuals. General observations from the study: In this cohort, only blood was sampled, and tissue repertoires likely differ. Measured sharing among donors was expected to vary with sequencing depth.

This table comes from immunoSEQ multiplex PCR, and its TCRdb copy is limited to in-frame clones, with some not included. The data show about 490,000 clones, 60% to 80% seen once. Germline assignment: CDR1 SGDLS and CDR2 YYNGEE. V lost 4 bases to trimming and J lost 3 bases, with 8 bases between them. The CDR3 is 13 amino acids. With regard to this clone: Its antigen is not known.

Sequencing was done on a sample of PBMCs. The V gene is TRBV9, the J gene TRBJ2-1; tentative D call: TRBD2 (5 bases). This sequence was found in a woman in her thirties or forties in good health. Some clones in this sample may be carry-over from other donors' samples. The CDR3 here is CASSPRDYNEQFF. The CDR3 DNA sequence: TGTGCCAGCAGCCCCCGGGACTACAATGAGCAGTTCTTC.